The present T cell receptor (beta chain) was sequenced within a study of T cells in Graves' hyperthyroidism and ophthalmopathy (dated by TCRdb to about 2019). In the study overall: Peripheral blood samples were taken at the time of initial diagnosis, prior to any treatment. To identify distinguishing TCR V-J signatures, a discovery cohort of around 100 patients was used, comprising approximately 40 with Graves' ophthalmopathy and around 60 with stable Graves' hyperthyroidism. An independent validation cohort of fewer than 20 hyperthyroidism patients and 17 patients who later progressed to ophthalmopathy tested prospective prediction of ophthalmopathy. The approximately 97 discovery patients were randomly divided into training and test sets at a 7:3 ratio. In roughly six Graves' hyperthyroidism patients, the study also compared T-cell repertoires from thyroid tissue with T-cell repertoires from blood. Once sampling was done, hyperthyroidism patients were given methimazole at a starting dose of 30 mg daily, whereas ophthalmopathy patients were given high-dose intravenous methylprednisolone. The paper reports TCR Vbeta CDR3 sequencing of about 140 peripheral blood samples: over 40 ophthalmopathy, over 70 hyperthyroidism and around 17 progressor patients. General conclusions and limits of the study: No statistical method was used to set the sample size in advance, and investigators knew the group allocation. In validation, the model predicted progression to ophthalmopathy a median of about 6 months before onset, with around 70% sensitivity and roughly 72% specificity. A model built on a 13 V-J signature distinguished ophthalmopathy from stable hyperthyroidism, reaching about 88% sensitivity and approximately 81% specificity in cross-validation and 80%/75% in testing. Blood samples also contained most of the expanded thyroid clonotypes (frequency above 0.001), which suggests that blood repertoires may reflect thyroid immune responses.

This clonotype has only a few counts. What this receptor recognizes is not known. One base away there is no much larger clone; base qualities are not given. CDR3 length: 14 amino acids, cysteine to phenylalanine. The retained sequence is limited to the CDR3, 42 bases, with the frame set at the first base. CDR1 SGHRS and CDR2 YFSETQ were looked up in the germline V gene. The junction shows trimming of 2 bases on V and 2 bases on J, plus 10 bases between the germline ends. Stable Graves' hyperthyroidism was defined as no progression to ophthalmopathy during 18 months of follow-up. Hyperthyroidism patients were newly diagnosed, with disease duration under 2 months, and aged 18 to 65 years. Patients with uncontrolled infections, other autoimmune diseases, pregnancy or lactation were excluded. Diagnoses were established on the basis of clinical symptoms, serum thyroxine and TRAb, thyroid ultrasound, and orbital computed tomography. PBMCs were separated from under 12 ml of fresh peripheral blood using Ficoll-Paque density gradient centrifugation. Total RNA was extracted with Trizol reagent, and quality was checked on an Agilent 2100 Bioanalyzer.

The TCR beta CDR3 regions were amplified from the RNA transcripts. The TCR CDR3 was subjected to a first round of RT-PCR using the HTBI primer set and the Qiagen OneStep RT-PCR kit. The libraries were constructed in a second round of multiplex PCR and then size-selected and purified. The libraries were sequenced on an Illumina HiSeq2000 using paired-end 100 bp reads. In the paper's pipeline: Raw data were processed with SOAPnuke, discarding reads with adapters, uncalled bases, mean Phred below 15, or no exact constant-primer or identifier match. COPE v1.2.5 was used to merge high-quality paired reads, and clonotypes were defined as unique nucleotide sequences. MiTCR v1.1 was used to align the clonotypes against IMGT TRBV, TRBD and TRBJ reference segments. The analysis was restricted to V-J combinations with a frequency above 0.0001, which together covered 99.2% of the repertoires. The TCS score was defined as the ratio of F50 (clonal expansion) to E x V (chaos), calculated using BLOSUM62-based TCRdist between CDR3 peptides within each V-J. Welch's t-statistics and random forest reduced fewer than 550 V-J features to roughly 13, which were used in a naive Bayes classifier (R e1071). TCRdb itself trimmed the public reads at Q25 with fastp, ran MiXCR and retained productive beta chains. Each entry merges the rows of one CDR3 protein and shows their most common DNA and genes. The V and J calls come from TCRdb's annotation, not from the publication. The sample has 340,000 or so distinct CDR3 sequences on record, about 21% of them singletons. 50% of the sample goes to the ten largest clones.

The rearranged chain carries TRBV5-1 and TRBJ1-2, and perhaps TRBD1 as D gene, on 6 matching bases. The sample comprised blood. This clonotype was obtained from a woman in her forties or fifties with Graves' hyperthyroidism. The DNA sequence reads TGCGCCAGCAGCTTCCAGGGGTTCAACTATGGCTACACCTTC. It translates as CASSFQGFNYGYTF.